Reported below is one T cell receptor (beta chain). Its antigen is undetermined. The repertoire was sequenced with immunoSEQ multiplex PCR; TCRdb's copy has only in-frame clones and lacks some. The sample gives approximately 51,000 clones, roughly 73% of which show up once; roughly 16% is in the top ten. The data stem from a study of PD-1 blockade in classical Hodgkin lymphoma. Overall study context: It was nivolumab at 3 mg/kg, given intravenously every 2 weeks, that patients received. Study findings and constraints: The study reported lower baseline TCR diversity in newly diagnosed patients than in healthy donors. It was among complete responders that baseline diversity resembled that of newly diagnosed patients.

Relapse was seen in all patients after autologous stem cell transplantation, and brentuximab vedotin exposure was variable. CDR1 and CDR2 from the germline V gene are SGHRS and YFSETQ. Trimming pared 1 base from V and 3 bases from J, leaving 17 bases between. CDR3 length: 17 residues. Sequencing was performed on peripheral blood mononuclear cells (PBMCs), taken before the second cycle of nivolumab. The genes are TRBV5-1 and TRBJ2-1, with a weak D call TRBD2 (5 bases). This TCR was sampled from a human donor with classical Hodgkin lymphoma. CDR3 in DNA: TGCGCCAGCAGCTTGAGGGCAGTTGAGGGATACTACAATGAGCAGTTCTTC. It yields the protein CASSLRAVEGYYNEQFF.